The sequence of this TCR beta chain was determined in a study of T cells in Graves' hyperthyroidism and ophthalmopathy. General study points: Progression to ophthalmopathy was predicted a median of 6.5 months early. Ophthalmopathy and stable hyperthyroidism were told apart by a 13 V-J model.

As for this clonotype: Its antigen is still unknown.

Researchers amplified the TCR beta CDR3 regions from RNA transcripts. HTBI primers drove first-round RT-PCR of the TCR CDR3. TCRdb called the multiplex PCR reads again in MiXCR, with one record for every CDR3 protein. The sample lists fewer than 850,000 distinct CDR3 sequences, around 15% seen once, with around a sixth in the top ten. Germline loops: CDR1 GTSNPN, CDR2 SVGIG (reference sequence). This CDR3 spans 17 amino acids. Unmatched junction bases numbered 14, after V lost 2 bases and J lost 2 bases. Patients were aged 18 to 65, had disease duration under 2 months, and had newly diagnosed hyperthyroidism. Uncontrolled infection, other autoimmune disease, pregnancy or lactation excluded patients.

This clonotype was obtained from a man aged 45-60 years with Graves' hyperthyroidism. The rearrangement links TRBV30 to TRBJ1-2; 7 bases line up with TRBD1. The sequenced sample consisted of blood. The CDR3 region has the DNA TGTGCCTGGAGTCGAAGAGGGACAGCGCAAGTAAACTATGGCTACACCTTC. The encoded protein is CAWSRRGTAQVNYGYTF.